This TCR beta chain came from a study of cytomegalovirus exposure and HLA in healthy donors. Study outcomes and limitations: CMV serostatus was the only immune exposure information that was available. When analyzed later, the rates of TCR association showed variation by HLA locus, with DRB1 the most and HLA-C the fewest. Reportedly, fewer N-insertions than the approximately 690-donor mean appeared in an Asian-associated ancestry cluster in a later analysis.

The CDR3 totals 16 residues. Germline loops: CDR1 SEHNR, CDR2 FQNEAQ (reference sequence). Healthy bone marrow donors made up the donors. This clone was seen just once. Its antigen is unidentified. The germline gene is not matched at one end of the junction; a read error may be the cause. PCR employed 60 Vbeta and 13 Jbeta primers. Sequenced by immunoSEQ multiplex PCR; TCRdb stores in-frame clones only, minus some. The repertoire has fewer than 150,000 clones, about four fifths of them found once; the top ten carry about 3.9%. The sample consisted of PBMCs. This clonotype was sampled from a man between 40 and 49 years old in good health and CMV-seropositive. The chain employs TRBV7-9 and TRBJ1-4; TRBD1 agrees at 7 bases. This chain's CDR3 is CSSSYTDRAPSEKLFF. The CDR3 nucleotides read TGTTCCAGCAGCTATACAGACAGGGCACCCTCCGAAAAACTGTTTTTT.